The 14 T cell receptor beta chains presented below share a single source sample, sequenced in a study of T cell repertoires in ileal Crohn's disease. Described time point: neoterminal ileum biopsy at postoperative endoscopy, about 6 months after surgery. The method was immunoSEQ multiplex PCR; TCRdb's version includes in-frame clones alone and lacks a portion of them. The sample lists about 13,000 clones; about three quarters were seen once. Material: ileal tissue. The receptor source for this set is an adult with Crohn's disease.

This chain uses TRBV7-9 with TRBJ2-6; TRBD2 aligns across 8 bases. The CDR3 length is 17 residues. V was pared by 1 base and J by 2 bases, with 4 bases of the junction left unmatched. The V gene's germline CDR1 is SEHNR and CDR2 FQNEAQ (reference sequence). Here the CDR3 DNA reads TGTGCCAGCAGCTTAGGCCCCGGGGGGGCTGGGGCCAACGTCCTGACTTTC. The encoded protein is CASSLGPGGAGANVLTF.

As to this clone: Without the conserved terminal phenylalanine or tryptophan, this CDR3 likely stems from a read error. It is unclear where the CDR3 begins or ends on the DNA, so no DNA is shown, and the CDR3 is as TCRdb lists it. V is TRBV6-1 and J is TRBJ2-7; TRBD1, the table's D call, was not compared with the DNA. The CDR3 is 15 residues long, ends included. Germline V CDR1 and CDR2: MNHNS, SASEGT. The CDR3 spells CASSQGQALSETPGY.

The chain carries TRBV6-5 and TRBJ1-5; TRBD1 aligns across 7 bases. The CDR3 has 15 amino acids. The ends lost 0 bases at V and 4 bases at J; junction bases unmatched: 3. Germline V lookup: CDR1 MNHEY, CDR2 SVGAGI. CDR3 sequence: CASSYSGQRNQPQHF. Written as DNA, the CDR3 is TGTGCCAGCAGTTACTCGGGACAGCGGAATCAGCCCCAGCATTTT.

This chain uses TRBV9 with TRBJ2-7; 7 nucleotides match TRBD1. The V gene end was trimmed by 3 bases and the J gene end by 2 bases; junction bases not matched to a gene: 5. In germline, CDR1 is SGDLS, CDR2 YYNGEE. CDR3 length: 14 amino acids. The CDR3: CASSATGAAYEQYF. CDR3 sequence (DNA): TGTGCCAGCAGCGCCACAGGGGCAGCCTACGAGCAGTACTTC. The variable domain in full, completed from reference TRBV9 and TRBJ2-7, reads DSGVTQTPKHLITATGQRVTLRCSPRSGDLSVYWYQQSLDQGLQFLIQYYNGEERAKGNILERFSAQQFPDLHSELNLSSLELGDSALYFCASSATGAAYEQYFGPGTRLTVT.

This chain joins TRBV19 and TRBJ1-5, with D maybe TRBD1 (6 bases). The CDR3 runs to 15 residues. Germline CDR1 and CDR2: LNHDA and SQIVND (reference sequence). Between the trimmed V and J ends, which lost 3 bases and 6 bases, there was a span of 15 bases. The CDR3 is CASSIISQGAQPQHF. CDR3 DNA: TGTGCCAGTAGTATTATCTCACAGGGAGCTCAGCCCCAGCATTTT. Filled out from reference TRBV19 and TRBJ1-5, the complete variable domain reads DGGITQSPKYLFRKEGQNVTLSCEQNLNHDAMYWYRQDPGQGLRLIYYSQIVNDFQKGDIAEGYSVSREKKESFPLTVTSAQKNPTAFYLCASSIISQGAQPQHFGDGTRLSIL.

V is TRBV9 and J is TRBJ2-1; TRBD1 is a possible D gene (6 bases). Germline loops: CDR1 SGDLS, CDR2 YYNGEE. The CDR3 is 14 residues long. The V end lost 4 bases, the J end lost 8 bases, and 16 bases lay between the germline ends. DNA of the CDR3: TGTGCCAGCAGCTTACAACAGGGTTCGGATGAGCAGTTCTTC. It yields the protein CASSLQQGSDEQFF.

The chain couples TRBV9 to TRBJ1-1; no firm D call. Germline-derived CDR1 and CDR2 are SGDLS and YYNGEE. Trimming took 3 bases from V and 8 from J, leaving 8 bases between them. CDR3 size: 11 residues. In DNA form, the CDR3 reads TGTGCCAGCAGCGGAGACGGGGAAGCTTTCTTT. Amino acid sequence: CASSGDGEAFF.

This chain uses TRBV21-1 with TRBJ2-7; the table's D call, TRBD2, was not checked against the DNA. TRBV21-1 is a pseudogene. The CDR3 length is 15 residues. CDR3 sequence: CAVLWEVGEAYEQYF. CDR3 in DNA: TGTGCCGTACTATGGGAGGTAGGTGAAGCCTACGAGCAGTACTTC.

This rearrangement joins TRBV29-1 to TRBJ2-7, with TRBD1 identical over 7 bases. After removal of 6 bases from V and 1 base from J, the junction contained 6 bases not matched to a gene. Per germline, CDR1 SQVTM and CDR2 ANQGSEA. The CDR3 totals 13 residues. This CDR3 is CSVLGQKSYEQYF. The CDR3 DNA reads TGCAGCGTCCTGGGACAGAAGTCCTACGAGCAGTACTTC.

In DNA, the CDR3 is TGTGCCAGCAGTGGAGTCGGACAGGGGCGAGAGACCCAGTACTTC. Protein product: CASSGVGQGRETQYF. V usage is TRBV6-1 and J usage is TRBJ2-5; 9 nucleotides match TRBD1. Germline V lookup: CDR1 MNHNS, CDR2 SASEGT. After removal of 4 bases from V and 4 bases from J, the junction contained 7 bases not matched to a gene. This CDR3 comprises 15 residues.

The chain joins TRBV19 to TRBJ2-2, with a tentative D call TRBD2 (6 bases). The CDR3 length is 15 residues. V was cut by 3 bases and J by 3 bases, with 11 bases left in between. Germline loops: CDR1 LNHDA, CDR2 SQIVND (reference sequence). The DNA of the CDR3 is TGTGCCAGTAGTATGGCGGGGCTTTACACCGGGGAGCTGTTTTTT. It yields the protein CASSMAGLYTGELFF.

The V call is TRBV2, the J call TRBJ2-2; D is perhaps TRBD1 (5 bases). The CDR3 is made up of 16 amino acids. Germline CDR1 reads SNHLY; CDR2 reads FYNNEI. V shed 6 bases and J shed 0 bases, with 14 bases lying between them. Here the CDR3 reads CASRSDGAANTGELFF. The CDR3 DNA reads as TGTGCCAGCAGATCAGATGGGGCCGCGAACACCGGGGAGCTGTTTTTT. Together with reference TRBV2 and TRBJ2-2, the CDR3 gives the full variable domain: EPEVTQTPSHQVTQMGQEVILRCVPISNHLYFYWYRQILGQKVEFLVSFYNNEISEKSEIFDDQFSVERPDGSNFTLKIRSTKLEDSAMYFCASRSDGAANTGELFFGEGSRLTVL.

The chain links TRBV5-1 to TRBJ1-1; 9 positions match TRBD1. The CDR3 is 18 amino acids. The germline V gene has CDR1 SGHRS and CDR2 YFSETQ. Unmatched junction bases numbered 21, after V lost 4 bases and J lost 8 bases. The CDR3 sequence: CASSLQYRGQGMSMEAFF. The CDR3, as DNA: TGCGCCAGCAGCCTGCAGTATAGAGGACAGGGGATGTCAATGGAAGCTTTCTTT.

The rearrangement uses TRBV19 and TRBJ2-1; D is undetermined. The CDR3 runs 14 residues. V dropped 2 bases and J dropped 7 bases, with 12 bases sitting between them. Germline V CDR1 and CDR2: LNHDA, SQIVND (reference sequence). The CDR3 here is CASSIISPANEQFF. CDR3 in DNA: TGTGCCAGTAGTATAATTTCCCCTGCGAATGAGCAGTTCTTC.